Ten or more counts support the clone carrying this T cell receptor beta chain. As yet, its antigen is unknown. The CDR3 runs to 13 residues. The V end was cut by 5 bases, the J end by 4 bases, with 9 bases between. Germline CDR1 is SGHVS and CDR2 is FQNEAQ. Each CDR3 protein gets one entry after TCRdb re-called the 5' RACE reads with MiXCR. Of fewer than 250,000 distinct CDR3 sequences in the sample, approximately 9% are singletons; the top ten hold 4.5% to 5.5%. The sample originates from a study of identical twins. The study, taken as a whole, reports: Among out-of-frame alpha sequences shared by twins, low generation probability occurred in excess.

The chain is built from TRBV7-8 and TRBJ2-1; D ambiguous. The receptor's source is a woman under 30 in good health. The sample comprised memory (CD45RO+) T cells sorted from blood. The chain's CDR3 is CASSRSQYNEQFF. In DNA, the CDR3 is TGTGCCAGCAGCCGATCCCAGTACAATGAGCAGTTCTTC.